This is a list of T cell receptor beta chains from one sample in a study of beta chain features in type 1 diabetes. The table came from immunoSEQ multiplex PCR; TCRdb's copy has only in-frame clones and leaves some out. There are roughly 150,000 clones in the sample; less than 9.5% occur only once, and about 0.6% lies in the top ten. Sample: central memory CD4+ T cells from blood. The source of these receptors is a young man in good health. CDR3s include the opening cysteine and the closing phenylalanine or tryptophan. The D gene is left open where the match is weak. The listing skips clone size in some rows; elsewhere it reads once, few, many or a size class.

size	J	D	V	DNA	CDR3
few	TRBJ1-5	-	TRBV7-9	TGTGCCAGCAGCTATTCGGATCAGCCCCAGCATTTT	CASSYSDQPQHF
few	TRBJ2-7	-	TRBV28	TGTGCCAGCAGTACCACCGGGCTAGCGAGGGGCGAGCAGTACTTC	CASSTTGLARGEQYF
-	TRBJ2-7	TRBD1	TRBV6-5	TGTGCCAGCAGTTTCGCAGGGGGCAGCTCCTACGAGCAGTACTTC	CASSFAGGSSYEQYF
-	TRBJ2-1	-	TRBV25-1	TGTGCCAGCAGTCTGGACAGAAACAATGAGCAGTTCTTC	CASSLDRNNEQFF
many	TRBJ2-1	TRBD2	TRBV30	TGTGCCTGGTCCGGACTAGCGTTAGGAAATGAGCAGTTCTTC	CAWSGLALGNEQFF
few	TRBJ1-5	TRBD1	TRBV4-2	TGTGCCAGCAGCTCACAGGGGGATCAGCCCCAGCATTTT	CASSSQGDQPQHF
-	TRBJ1-2	-	TRBV7-2	TGTGCCAGCAGCTCCTTTCAGCCGACACCCTATGGCTACACCTTC	CASSSFQPTPYGYTF
-	TRBJ2-3	TRBD2	TRBV5-6	TGTGCCAGCAGCTTCGAGACTAGCGGGAGCGATACGCAGTATTTT	CASSFETSGSDTQYF
-	TRBJ1-1	TRBD1	TRBV9	TGTGCCAGCAGCCCGACAGGGGACTACTACACTGAAGCTTTCTTT	CASSPTGDYYTEAFF
-	TRBJ2-5	TRBD2	TRBV5-1	TGCGCCAGCGCCTTAGCGGGAGATCAAGAGACCCAGTACTTC	CASALAGDQETQYF
many	TRBJ1-1	TRBD1	TRBV7-3	TGTGCCAGCAGCTTTTCCGGGACAGGTGAAGCTTTCTTT	CASSFSGTGEAFF
few	TRBJ1-4	-	TRBV29-1	TGCAGCGCCCTATGGGAAAAACTGTTTTTT	CSALWEKLFF
many	TRBJ2-3	TRBD1	TRBV29-1	TGCAGCGTTGGGAGACAGGGACCGACAGATACGCAGTATTTT	CSVGRQGPTDTQYF
-	TRBJ2-3	TRBD2	TRBV27	TGTGCCAGCAGTCACACGGGACTAGCAAACACAGATACGCAGTATTTT	CASSHTGLANTDTQYF
-	TRBJ1-3	-	TRBV30	TGTGCCTGGAGGAGGGACAACTCTGGAAACACCATATATTTT	CAWRRDNSGNTIYF
-	TRBJ2-5	-	TRBV14	TGTGCCAGCAGCCTAGGGGCCAGAAAAGAGACCCAGTACTTC	CASSLGARKETQYF
many	TRBJ2-5	-	TRBV6-5	TGTGCCAGCAGTCCTTCCATCTTGACAGCTGGGCAGTACTTC	CASSPSILTAGQYF
-	TRBJ1-3	-	TRBV7-9	TGTGCCAGCAGCTTTGTTTTGGGAGCGTGGCGGAACTCTGGAAACACCATATATTTT	CASSFVLGAWRNSGNTIYF
-	TRBJ1-2	-	TRBV5-4	TGTGCCAGCAGCGCCGGGACACCGTATGGCTACACCTTC	CASSAGTPYGYTF
few	TRBJ2-5	-	TRBV5-4	TGTGCCAGCAGCAGGGAGGCGGTCTTGGAAGAGACCCAGTACTTC	CASSREAVLEETQYF
-	TRBJ1-1	-	TRBV11-3	TGTGCCAGCAGCTTATCGGGGAATACTGAAGCTTTCTTT	CASSLSGNTEAFF
-	TRBJ2-7	-	TRBV28	TGTGCCAGCAGTTTTGACAGTCCCTACGAGCAGTACTTC	CASSFDSPYEQYF
few	TRBJ2-2	TRBD1	TRBV6-1	TGTGCCAGCAGTGGAGGGACAGGGATATTTCCCGGGGAGCTGTTTTTT	CASSGGTGIFPGELFF
-	TRBJ2-3	-	TRBV11-2	TGTGCCAGCAGCTTTGAATTCACGAATCTACGGGATACGCAGTATTTT	CASSFEFTNLRDTQYF
few	TRBJ1-1	-	TRBV27	TGTGCCAGCAGTTTAGGGAGGAACACTGAAGCTTTCTTT	CASSLGRNTEAFF
few	TRBJ2-3	TRBD2	TRBV7-9	TGTGCCAGCAGCTTAGATGTCCTAGCGGGGAGCACAGATACGCAGTATTTT	CASSLDVLAGSTDTQYF
few	TRBJ1-1	-	TRBV25-1	TGTGCCAGCAGGAGAGGGTACACTGAAGCTTTCTTT	CASRRGYTEAFF
-	TRBJ2-4	TRBD1	TRBV20-1	TGCAGTGCTAATAAGGACAGGGGCCCCTTC	CSANKDRGPF